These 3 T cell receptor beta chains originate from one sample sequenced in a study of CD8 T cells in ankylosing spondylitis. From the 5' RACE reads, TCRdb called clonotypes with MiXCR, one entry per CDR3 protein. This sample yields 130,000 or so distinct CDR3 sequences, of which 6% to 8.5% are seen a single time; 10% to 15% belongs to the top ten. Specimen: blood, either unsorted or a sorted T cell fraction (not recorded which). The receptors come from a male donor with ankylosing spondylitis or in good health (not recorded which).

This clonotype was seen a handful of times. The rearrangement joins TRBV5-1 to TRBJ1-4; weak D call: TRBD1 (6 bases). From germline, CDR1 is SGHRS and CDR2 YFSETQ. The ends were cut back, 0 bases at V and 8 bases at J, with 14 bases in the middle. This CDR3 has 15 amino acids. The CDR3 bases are TGCGCCAGCAGCTTGGCGACAGGATATGAGGAAAAACTGTTTTTT. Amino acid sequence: CASSLATGYEEKLFF.

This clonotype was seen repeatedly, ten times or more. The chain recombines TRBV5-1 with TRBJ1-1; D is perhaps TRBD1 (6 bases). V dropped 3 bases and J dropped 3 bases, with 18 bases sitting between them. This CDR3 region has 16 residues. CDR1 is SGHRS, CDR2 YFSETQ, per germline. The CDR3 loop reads CASSSPSGGKDTEAFF. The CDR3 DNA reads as TGCGCCAGCAGCTCACCCTCCGGGGGCAAGGACACTGAAGCTTTCTTT. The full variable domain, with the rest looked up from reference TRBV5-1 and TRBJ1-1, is KAGVTQTPRYLIKTRGQQVTLSCSPISGHRSVSWYQQTPGQGLQFLFEYFSETQRNKGNFPGRFSGRQFSNSRSEMNVSTLELGDSALYLCASSSPSGGKDTEAFFGQGTRLTVV.

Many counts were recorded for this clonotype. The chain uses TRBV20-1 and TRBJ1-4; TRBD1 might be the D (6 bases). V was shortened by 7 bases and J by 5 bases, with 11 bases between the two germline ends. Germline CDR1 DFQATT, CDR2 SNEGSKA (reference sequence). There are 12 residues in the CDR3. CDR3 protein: CSVRGANEKLFF. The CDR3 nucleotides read TGCAGTGTCAGGGGTGCGAATGAAAAACTGTTTTTT.